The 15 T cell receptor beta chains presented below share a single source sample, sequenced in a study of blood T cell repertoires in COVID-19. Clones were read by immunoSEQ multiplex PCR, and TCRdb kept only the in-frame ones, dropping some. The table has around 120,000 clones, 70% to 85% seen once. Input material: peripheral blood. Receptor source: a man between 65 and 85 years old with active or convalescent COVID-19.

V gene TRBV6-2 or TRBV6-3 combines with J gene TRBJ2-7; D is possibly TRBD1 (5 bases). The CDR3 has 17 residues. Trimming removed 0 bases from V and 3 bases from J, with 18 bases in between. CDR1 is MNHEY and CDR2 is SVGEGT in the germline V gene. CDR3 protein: CASSYSIGVINYYEQYF. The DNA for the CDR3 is TGTGCCAGCAGTTACTCGATAGGGGTTATAAACTACTACGAGCAGTACTTC.

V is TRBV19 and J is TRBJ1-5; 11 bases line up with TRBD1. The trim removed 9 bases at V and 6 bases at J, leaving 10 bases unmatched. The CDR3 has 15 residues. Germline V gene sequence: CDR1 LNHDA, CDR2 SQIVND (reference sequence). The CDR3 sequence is CASKTSGQGVQPQHF. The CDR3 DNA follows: TGTGCCAGCAAGACTTCGGGACAGGGGGTTCAGCCCCAGCATTTT.

CDR3 loop: CASSPGQGAIREKLFF. The CDR3 DNA reads as TGCGCCAGCAGCCCGGGACAGGGGGCTATACGAGAAAAACTGTTTTTT. The V call is TRBV5-1, the J call TRBJ1-4, with 12 bases aligning to TRBD1. CDR1 is SGHRS, CDR2 YFSETQ, per germline. The trim removed 4 bases at V and 8 bases at J, leaving 9 bases unmatched. The CDR3 covers 16 residues.

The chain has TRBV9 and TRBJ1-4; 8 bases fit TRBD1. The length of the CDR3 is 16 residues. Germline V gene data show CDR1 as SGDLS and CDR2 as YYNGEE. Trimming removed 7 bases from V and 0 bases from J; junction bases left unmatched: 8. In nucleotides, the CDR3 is TGTGCCAGCTCCGTCGGGACAGGCCCAACTAATGAAAAACTGTTTTTT. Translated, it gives CASSVGTGPTNEKLFF.

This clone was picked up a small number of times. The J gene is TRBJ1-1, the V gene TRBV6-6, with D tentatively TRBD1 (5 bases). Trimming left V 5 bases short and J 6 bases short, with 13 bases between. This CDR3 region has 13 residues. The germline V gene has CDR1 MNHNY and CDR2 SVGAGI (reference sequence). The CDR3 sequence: CASSGGGDPEAFF. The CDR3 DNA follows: TGTGCCAGCAGTGGGGGGGGAGATCCTGAAGCTTTCTTT.

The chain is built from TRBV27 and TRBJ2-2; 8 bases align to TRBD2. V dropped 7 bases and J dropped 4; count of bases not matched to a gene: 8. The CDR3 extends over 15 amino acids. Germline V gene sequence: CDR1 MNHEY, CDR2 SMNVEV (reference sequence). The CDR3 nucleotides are TGTGCCAGCAAGAGGACTAGCTTGAGCACCGGGGAGCTGTTTTTT. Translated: CASKRTSLSTGELFF.

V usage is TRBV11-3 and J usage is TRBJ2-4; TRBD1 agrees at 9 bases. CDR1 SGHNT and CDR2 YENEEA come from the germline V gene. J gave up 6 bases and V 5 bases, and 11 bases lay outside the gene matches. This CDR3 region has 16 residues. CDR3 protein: CASSHRPGQGGNIQYF. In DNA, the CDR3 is TGTGCCAGCAGCCACCGACCGGGACAGGGAGGAAACATTCAGTACTTC.

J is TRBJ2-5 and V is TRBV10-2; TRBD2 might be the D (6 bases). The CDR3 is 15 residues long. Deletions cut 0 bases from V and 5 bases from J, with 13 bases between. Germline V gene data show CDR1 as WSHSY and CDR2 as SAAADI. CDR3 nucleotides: TGCGCCAGCAGTGAGTCTAGGACTAACACGGAGACCCAGTACTTC. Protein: CASSESRTNTETQYF.

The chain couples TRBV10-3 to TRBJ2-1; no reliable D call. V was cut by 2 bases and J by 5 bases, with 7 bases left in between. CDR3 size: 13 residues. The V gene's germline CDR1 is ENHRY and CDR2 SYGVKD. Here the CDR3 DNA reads TGTGCCATCAGTGAGCAAGGAGACAATGAGCAGTTCTTC. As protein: CAISEQGDNEQFF.

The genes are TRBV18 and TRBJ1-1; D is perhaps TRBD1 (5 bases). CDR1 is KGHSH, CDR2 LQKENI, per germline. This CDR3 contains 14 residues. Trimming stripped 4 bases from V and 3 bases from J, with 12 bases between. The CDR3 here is CASSQQAGDTEAFF. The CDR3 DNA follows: TGTGCCAGCTCACAGCAGGCGGGGGACACTGAAGCTTTCTTT.

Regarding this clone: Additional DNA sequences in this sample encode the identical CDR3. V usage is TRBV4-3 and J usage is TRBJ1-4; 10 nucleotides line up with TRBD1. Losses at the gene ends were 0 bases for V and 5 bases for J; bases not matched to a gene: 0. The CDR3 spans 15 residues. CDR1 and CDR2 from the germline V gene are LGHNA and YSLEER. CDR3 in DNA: TGCGCCAGCAGCCAAGAGGGACAGGGGAATGAAAAACTGTTTTTT. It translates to CASSQEGQGNEKLFF.

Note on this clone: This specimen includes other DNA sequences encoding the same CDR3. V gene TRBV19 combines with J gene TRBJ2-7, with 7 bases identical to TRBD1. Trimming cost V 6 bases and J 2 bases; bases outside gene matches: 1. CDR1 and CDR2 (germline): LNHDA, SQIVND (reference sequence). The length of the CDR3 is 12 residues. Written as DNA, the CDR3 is TGTGCCAGTAGCGGGACAGCCTACGAGCAGTACTTC. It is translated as CASSGTAYEQYF. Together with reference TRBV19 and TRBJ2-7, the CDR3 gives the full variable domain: DGGITQSPKYLFRKEGQNVTLSCEQNLNHDAMYWYRQDPGQGLRLIYYSQIVNDFQKGDIAEGYSVSREKKESFPLTVTSAQKNPTAFYLCASSGTAYEQYFGPGTRLTVT.

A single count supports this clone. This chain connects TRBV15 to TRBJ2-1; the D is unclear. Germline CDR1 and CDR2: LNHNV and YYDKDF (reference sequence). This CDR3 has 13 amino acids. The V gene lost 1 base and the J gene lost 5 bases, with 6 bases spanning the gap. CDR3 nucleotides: TGTGCCACCAGCAGAGGGAGACACAATGAGCAGTTCTTC. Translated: CATSRGRHNEQFF.

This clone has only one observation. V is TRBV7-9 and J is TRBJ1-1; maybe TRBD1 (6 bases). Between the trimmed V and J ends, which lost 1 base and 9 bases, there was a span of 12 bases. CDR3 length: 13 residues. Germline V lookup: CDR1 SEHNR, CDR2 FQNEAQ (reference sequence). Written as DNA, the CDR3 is TGTGCCAGCAGCTTAGGTGTGGGGGCGAAAGCTTTCTTT. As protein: CASSLGVGAKAFF.

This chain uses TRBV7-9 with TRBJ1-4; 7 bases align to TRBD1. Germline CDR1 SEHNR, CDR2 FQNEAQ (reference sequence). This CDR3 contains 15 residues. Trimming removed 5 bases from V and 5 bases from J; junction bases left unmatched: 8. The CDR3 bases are TGTGCCAGCAGCGAGAACCGGGACAGAAATGAAAAACTGTTTTTT. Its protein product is CASSENRDRNEKLFF.